The 24 T cell receptor beta chains in this list originate from one sample, sequenced in a study of T cell repertoires in cytomegalovirus infection. TCRdb reprocessed the reads via MiXCR and lists one record per CDR3 protein. Among roughly 630,000 distinct CDR3 sequences listed, less than 25% were seen once. The material sequenced was CD8+ T cells from PBMCs. These receptors all come from a human donor in good health (CMV status not recorded). Some clones in this sample may be carry-over from other donors' samples.

The J gene is TRBJ1-5, the V gene TRBV9; no clear D. The CDR3 covers 13 residues. Trimming took 0 bases from V and 11 from J, leaving 12 bases between them. Germline loops: CDR1 SGDLS, CDR2 YYNGEE. This CDR3 is CASSVGQQGTQHF. CDR3 coding DNA: TGTGCCAGCAGCGTAGGCCAACAAGGGACCCAGCATTTT.

V gene TRBV9 combines with J gene TRBJ2-1, with a tentative D call TRBD1 (6 bases). CDR1 SGDLS and CDR2 YYNGEE come from the germline V gene. This CDR3 region has 16 residues. Trimming removed 3 bases at V and 6 bases at J, with 19 bases between. The CDR3 region has the DNA TGTGCCAGCAGCGACCCGAGAGGGGGAGTTGCCAATGAGCAGTTCTTC. The encoded protein is CASSDPRGGVANEQFF. The entire variable domain, with the rest obtained from reference TRBV9 and TRBJ2-1, is as follows: DSGVTQTPKHLITATGQRVTLRCSPRSGDLSVYWYQQSLDQGLQFLIQYYNGEERAKGNILERFSAQQFPDLHSELNLSSLELGDSALYFCASSDPRGGVANEQFFGPGTRLTVL.

CDR3 DNA sequence: TGTGCCAGCAGTTTTGGACAGGAAAACGAGCAGTACTTC. Translated, it gives CASSFGQENEQYF. The chain joins TRBV27 to TRBJ2-7, with 7 bases matching TRBD1. V lost 3 bases to trimming and J lost 5 bases; unmatched junction nucleotides: 4. Germline V lookup: CDR1 MNHEY, CDR2 SMNVEV (reference sequence). This CDR3 contains 13 residues.

The chain has TRBV10-3 and TRBJ2-2, with a weak D call TRBD1 (5 bases). CDR1 ENHRY and CDR2 SYGVKD come from the germline V gene. V was trimmed by 0 bases and J by 6 bases, leaving 11 bases between them. The CDR3 is 15 residues long. The CDR3 loop is CAISESKGVPGELFF. CDR3 nucleotide sequence: TGTGCCATCAGTGAGTCGAAAGGGGTTCCCGGGGAGCTGTTTTTT.

The gene calls are TRBV19 and TRBJ2-3; 8 bases are shared with TRBD2. The germline gives CDR1 LNHDA, CDR2 SQIVND (reference sequence). V shed 6 bases and J 0 bases; nucleotides not matched to a gene: 8. This CDR3 has 16 amino acids. CDR3 sequence reads: CASSSTSESSTDTQYF. The CDR3 region has the DNA TGTGCCAGTAGCTCGACTAGCGAATCTAGCACAGATACGCAGTATTTT.

This clonotype came up a few times. V gene TRBV11-2 combines with J gene TRBJ2-1; 8 bases map to TRBD2. With 5 bases clipped from V and 5 bases from J, the junction kept 20 bases outside the gene matches. Germline CDR1 and CDR2: SGHAT and FQNNGV. This CDR3 is built from 19 residues. This CDR3 is CASSTRFGLRSGDNNEQFF. CDR3 DNA sequence: TGTGCCAGCAGCACCCGTTTTGGCCTACGTAGCGGGGACAACAATGAGCAGTTCTTC.

This clonotype was seen more than once but under ten times. This sequence joins TRBV9 and TRBJ2-7; maybe TRBD1 (5 bases). V was pared by 6 bases and J by 0 bases, with 10 bases between. The CDR3 is made up of 13 amino acids. CDR1 SGDLS and CDR2 YYNGEE come from the germline V gene. CDR3 in amino acids: CASNAGYSYEQYF. CDR3 bases: TGTGCCAGCAACGCAGGGTACTCCTACGAGCAGTACTTC.

Many counts were recorded for this clonotype. Written as DNA, the CDR3 is TGTGCCAGCAGTGAAGCGGCAGAGGGACGGGCAGATACGCAGTATTTT. This gives the protein CASSEAAEGRADTQYF. The chain joins TRBV2 to TRBJ2-3; either TRBD1 or TRBD2 may supply D (5 bases each). CDR1 is SNHLY and CDR2 is FYNNEI in the germline V gene. Deletions cut 0 bases from V and 4 bases from J, with 14 bases between. The CDR3 spans 16 residues.

This clonotype was observed at least ten times. The chain links TRBV2 to TRBJ2-7; 8 positions match TRBD1. The CDR3 spans 14 residues. CDR1 SNHLY and CDR2 FYNNEI come from the germline V gene. The V and J ends lost 4 bases and 4 bases, in that order; junction bases with no gene match: 6. The CDR3 DNA reads TGTGCCAGCAGTGGGAGAGACAGGGGTTACGAGCAGTACTTC. This sequence encodes CASSGRDRGYEQYF.

There are many counts of this clonotype. The genes are TRBV7-2 and TRBJ2-1; 8 bases are a match to TRBD2. Losses at the gene ends were 1 base for V and 2 bases for J; bases not matched to a gene: 4. The CDR3 sequence is 16 residues long. Germline values: CDR1 SGHTA, CDR2 FQGNSA. The CDR3 DNA is TGTGCCAGCAGCTTAGACGGGGGGGCCACCTACAATGAGCAGTTCTTC. This translates into CASSLDGGATYNEQFF.

This clonotype came up a few times. J is TRBJ2-2 and V is TRBV20-1; D not certain. Per germline, CDR1 DFQATT and CDR2 SNEGSKA (reference sequence). This CDR3 spans 13 amino acids. Trimming shortened V by 4 bases and J by 3 bases, and 9 bases separated the two germline ends. The CDR3 sequence: CSANPRHTGELFF. CDR3 bases: TGCAGTGCTAACCCCCGACACACCGGGGAGCTGTTTTTT.

This clonotype was counted ten times or more. The rearrangement uses TRBV10-3 and TRBJ2-7; D is undetermined. Deletions cut 3 bases from V and 6 bases from J, with 3 bases between. Per the germline V gene, CDR1 is ENHRY and CDR2 is SYGVKD. This CDR3 contains 10 residues. The chain's CDR3 is CAISDGEQYF. The CDR3, as DNA: TGTGCCATCAGTGATGGCGAGCAGTACTTC.

This clonotype was counted between two and nine times. J is TRBJ2-1 and V is TRBV4-1; 12 bases map to TRBD2. This CDR3 has 16 amino acids. J lost 6 bases, V lost 4 bases, and 7 bases had no gene match. Per the germline V gene, CDR1 is MGHRA and CDR2 is YSYEKL. CDR3 region: CASSPRTSGERNEQFF. In DNA form, the CDR3 reads TGCGCCAGCAGCCCTCGGACTAGCGGGGAACGCAATGAGCAGTTCTTC.

The table lists this clonotype with many counts. The chain links TRBV7-2 to TRBJ1-2; 9 bases align to TRBD1. V lost 5 bases to trimming and J lost 3 bases; unmatched junction nucleotides: 10. CDR3 length: 16 amino acids. CDR1 SGHTA and CDR2 FQGNSA come from the germline V gene. CDR3 region: CASSRIRDRAHYGYTF. CDR3 nucleotides: TGTGCCAGCAGCCGCATCCGGGACAGGGCACACTATGGCTACACCTTC.

This clonotype showed up many times. The genes are TRBV7-2 and TRBJ2-1, with D hard to call. The CDR3 runs 12 residues. Between the trimmed V and J ends, which lost 3 bases and 8 bases, there was a span of 8 bases. Germline V gene sequence: CDR1 SGHTA, CDR2 FQGNSA. The CDR3 DNA is TGTGCCAGCAGCTTCAGACTCCATGAGCAGTTCTTC. As protein: CASSFRLHEQFF.

This clonotype has a handful of counts. The gene calls are TRBV6-6 and TRBJ1-2, with a weak D call TRBD1 (5 bases). V was cut by 8 bases and J by 0 bases, with 16 bases left in between. This CDR3 spans 15 amino acids. Germline CDR1 is MNHNY and CDR2 is SVGAGI (reference sequence). CDR3 residues: CASQAGAGANYGYTF. The CDR3 region has the DNA TGTGCCAGCCAAGCCGGGGCCGGGGCTAACTATGGCTACACCTTC.

The chain uses TRBV12-3 or TRBV12-4 and TRBJ2-3, with 9 bases matching TRBD2. V lost 5 bases, J lost 2 bases, and 8 bases stayed unmatched. The CDR3 runs to 16 residues. This chain's CDR3 is CASSPGAGGVTDTQYF. CDR3 nucleotide sequence: TGTGCCAGCAGTCCCGGGGCGGGGGGGGTCACAGATACGCAGTATTTT.

This clonotype was observed a handful of times. The V gene is TRBV7-9, the J gene TRBJ2-2; 8 positions agree with TRBD1. The junction had 6 bases not matched to a gene; V was cut back by 5 bases and J by 7 bases. Germline values: CDR1 SEHNR, CDR2 FQNEAQ (reference sequence). The CDR3 is 14 residues long. CDR3 amino acids: CASSPRTGFGELFF. For the CDR3, the DNA is TGTGCCAGCAGCCCCCGGACAGGGTTCGGGGAGCTGTTTTTT.

The V call is TRBV7-9, the J call TRBJ2-7; D is possibly TRBD1 (6 bases). Germline V CDR1 and CDR2: SEHNR, FQNEAQ (reference sequence). V was pared by 8 bases and J by 2 bases, with 7 bases between. This CDR3 has 11 residues. CDR3 residues: CASEGAYEQYF. CDR3 coding DNA: TGTGCCAGCGAGGGGGCCTACGAGCAGTACTTC.

The V and J genes are TRBV2 and TRBJ1-5, with TRBD1 as a possible D gene (6 bases). There are 15 residues in the CDR3. Germline V gives CDR1 SNHLY, CDR2 FYNNEI. V was cut by 3 bases and J by 1 base, with 10 bases left in between. CDR3 nucleotide sequence: TGTGCCAGCAGTGAGGACAGAACAAGCAATCAGCCCCAGCATTTT. The encoded protein is CASSEDRTSNQPQHF.

The chain carries TRBV6-6 and TRBJ2-6; the match to TRBD1 covers 9 bases. Germline CDR1 and CDR2: MNHNY and SVGAGI (reference sequence). The J segment lost 3 bases and the V segment lost 2 bases, leaving 20 bases of the junction unmatched. This CDR3 spans 22 amino acids. The CDR3 bases are TGTGCCAGCAGTTACGTCTATTCCGACCGGGACAGGGATTTGATTGGGGCCAACGTCCTGACTTTC. The encoded protein is CASSYVYSDRDRDLIGANVLTF.

V usage is TRBV4-1 and J usage is TRBJ1-1, with D perhaps TRBD1 (5 bases). V dropped 1 base and J dropped 4 bases, with 13 bases sitting between them. CDR1 and CDR2 (germline): MGHRA, YSYEKL. This CDR3 has 15 amino acids. The CDR3 sequence is CASSQVRGSGTEAFF. The CDR3 region has the DNA TGCGCCAGCAGCCAAGTTAGGGGTTCTGGCACTGAAGCTTTCTTT.

Many counts were recorded for this clonotype. DNA for the CDR3: TGTGCCAGCAGTTCGTCCTGGGACAGCCCAAGGGACATTCAGTACTTC. This encodes CASSSSWDSPRDIQYF. This chain links TRBV28 with TRBJ2-4, with 7 bases matching TRBD1. From germline, CDR1 is MDHEN and CDR2 SYDVKM. V was pared by 4 bases and J by 8 bases, with 14 bases of the junction left unmatched. CDR3 length: 16 amino acids.

The chain carries TRBV24-1 and TRBJ2-1; 7 bases line up with TRBD1. The CDR3 is made up of 15 amino acids. V dropped 4 bases and J dropped 2; count of bases not matched to a gene: 4. CDR1 is KGHDR and CDR2 is SFDVKD in the germline V gene. CDR3: CATSDPDRPYNEQFF. In DNA, the CDR3 is TGTGCCACCAGTGACCCGGACAGGCCCTACAATGAGCAGTTCTTC.